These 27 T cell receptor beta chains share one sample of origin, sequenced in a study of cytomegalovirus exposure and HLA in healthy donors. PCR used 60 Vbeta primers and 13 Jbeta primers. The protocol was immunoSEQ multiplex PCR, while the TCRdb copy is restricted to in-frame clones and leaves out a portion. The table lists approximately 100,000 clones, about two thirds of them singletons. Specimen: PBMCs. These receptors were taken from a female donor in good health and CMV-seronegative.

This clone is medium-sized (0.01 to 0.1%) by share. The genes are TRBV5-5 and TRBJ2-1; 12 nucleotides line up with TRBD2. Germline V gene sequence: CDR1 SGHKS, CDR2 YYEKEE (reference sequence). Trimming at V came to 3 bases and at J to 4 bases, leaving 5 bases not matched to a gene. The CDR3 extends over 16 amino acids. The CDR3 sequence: CASSSTSGRIYNEQFF. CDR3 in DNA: TGTGCCAGCAGCTCAACTAGCGGGAGGATTTACAATGAGCAGTTCTTC.

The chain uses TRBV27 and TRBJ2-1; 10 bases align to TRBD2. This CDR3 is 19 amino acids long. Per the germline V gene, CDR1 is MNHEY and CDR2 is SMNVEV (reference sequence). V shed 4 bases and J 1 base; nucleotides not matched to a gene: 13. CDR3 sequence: CASSSPTRTSGDSYNEQFF. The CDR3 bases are TGTGCCAGCAGTTCTCCGACCAGGACTAGCGGCGATTCCTACAATGAGCAGTTCTTC.

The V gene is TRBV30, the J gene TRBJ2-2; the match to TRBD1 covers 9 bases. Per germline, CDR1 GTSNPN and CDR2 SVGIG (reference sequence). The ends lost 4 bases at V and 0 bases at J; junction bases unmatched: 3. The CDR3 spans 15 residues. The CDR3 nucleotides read TGTGCCTGGAAGCGACAGGGGGCGAACACCGGGGAGCTGTTTTTT. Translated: CAWKRQGANTGELFF.

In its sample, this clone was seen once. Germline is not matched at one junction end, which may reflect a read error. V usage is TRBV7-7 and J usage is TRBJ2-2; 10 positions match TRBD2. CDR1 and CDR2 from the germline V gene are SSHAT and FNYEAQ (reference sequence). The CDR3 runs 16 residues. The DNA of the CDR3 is TGTGCTAGCAGCTTAGGAACTAGCGGGATCACCGGGGAGCTGTTTTTT. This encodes CASSLGTSGITGELFF. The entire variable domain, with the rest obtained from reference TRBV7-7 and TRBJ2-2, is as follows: GAGVSQSPRYKVTKRGQDVTLRCDPISSHATLYWYQQALGQGPEFLTYFNYEAQPDKSGLPSDRFSAERPEGSISTLTIQRTEQRDSAMYRCASSLGTSGITGELFFGEGSRLTVL.

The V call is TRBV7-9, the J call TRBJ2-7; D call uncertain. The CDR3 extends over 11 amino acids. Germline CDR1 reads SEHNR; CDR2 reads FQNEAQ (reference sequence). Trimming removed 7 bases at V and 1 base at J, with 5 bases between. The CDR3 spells CASTGSYEQYF. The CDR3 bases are TGTGCCAGCACCGGGTCCTACGAGCAGTACTTC. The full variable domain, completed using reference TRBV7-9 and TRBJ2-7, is DTGVSQNPRHKITKRGQNVTFRCDPISEHNRLYWYRQTLGQGPEFLTYFQNEAQLEKSRLLSDRFSAERPKGSFSTLEIQRTEQGDSAMYLCASTGSYEQYFGPGTRLTVT.

DNA of the CDR3: TGTGCCAGCAGCTATGGACTAGCGGGAGGTACAGATACGCAGTATTTT. Encoded protein: CASSYGLAGGTDTQYF. V is TRBV7-3 and J is TRBJ2-3, with 14 bases lining up with TRBD2. Germline CDR1 and CDR2: SGHTA and FQGTGA. The CDR3 is 16 amino acids. J lost 3 bases, V lost 4 bases, and 3 bases had no gene match.

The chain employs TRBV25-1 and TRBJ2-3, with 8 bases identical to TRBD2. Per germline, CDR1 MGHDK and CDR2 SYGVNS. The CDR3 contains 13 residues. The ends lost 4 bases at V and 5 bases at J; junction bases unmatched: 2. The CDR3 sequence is CASSAGGLDTQYF. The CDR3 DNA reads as TGTGCCAGCAGTGCGGGGGGGCTAGATACGCAGTATTTT.

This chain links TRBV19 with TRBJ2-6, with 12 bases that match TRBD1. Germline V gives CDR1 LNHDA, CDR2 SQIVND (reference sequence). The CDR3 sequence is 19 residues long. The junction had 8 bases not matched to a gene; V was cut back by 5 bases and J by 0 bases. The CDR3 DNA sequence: TGTGCCAGTAGTCACCGACAGGGACAGGGGGCCTCTGGGGCCAACGTCCTGACTTTC. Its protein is CASSHRQGQGASGANVLTF.

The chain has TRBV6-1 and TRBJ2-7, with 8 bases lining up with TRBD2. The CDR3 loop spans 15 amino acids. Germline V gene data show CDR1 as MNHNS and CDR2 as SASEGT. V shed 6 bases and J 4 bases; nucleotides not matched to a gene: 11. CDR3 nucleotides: TGTGCCAGCAGAGACCAAGCGGGAGTGAGGTACGAGCAGTACTTC. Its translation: CASRDQAGVRYEQYF.

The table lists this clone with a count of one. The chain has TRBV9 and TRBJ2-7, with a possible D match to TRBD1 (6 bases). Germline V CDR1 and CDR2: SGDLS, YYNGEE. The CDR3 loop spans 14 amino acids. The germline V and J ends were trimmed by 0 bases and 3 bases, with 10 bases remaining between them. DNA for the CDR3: TGTGCCAGCAGCGTAGGGGGACAAGGCTACGAGCAGTACTTC. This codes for CASSVGGQGYEQYF.

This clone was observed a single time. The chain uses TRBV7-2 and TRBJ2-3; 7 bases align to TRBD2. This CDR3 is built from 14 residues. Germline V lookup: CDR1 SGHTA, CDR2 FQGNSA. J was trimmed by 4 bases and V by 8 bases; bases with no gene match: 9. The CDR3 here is CASLETGGADTQYF. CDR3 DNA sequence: TGTGCCAGCCTTGAGACGGGAGGAGCAGATACGCAGTATTTT.

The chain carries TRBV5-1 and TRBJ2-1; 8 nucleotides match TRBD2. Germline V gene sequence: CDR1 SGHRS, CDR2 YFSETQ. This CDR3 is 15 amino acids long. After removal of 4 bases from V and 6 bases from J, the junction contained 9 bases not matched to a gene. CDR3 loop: CASSGGAGGANEQFF. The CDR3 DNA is TGCGCCAGCAGCGGGGGTGCGGGAGGAGCCAATGAGCAGTTCTTC.

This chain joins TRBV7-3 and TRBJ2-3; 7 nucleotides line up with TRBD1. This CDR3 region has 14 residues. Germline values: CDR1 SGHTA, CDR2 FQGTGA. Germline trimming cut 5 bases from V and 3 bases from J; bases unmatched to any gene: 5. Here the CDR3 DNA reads TGTGCCAGCAGCAAAGACAGGGTTACAGATACGCAGTATTTT. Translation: CASSKDRVTDTQYF.

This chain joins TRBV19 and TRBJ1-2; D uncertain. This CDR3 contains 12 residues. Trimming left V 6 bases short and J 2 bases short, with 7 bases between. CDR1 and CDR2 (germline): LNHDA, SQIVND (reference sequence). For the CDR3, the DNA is TGTGCCAGTAGCAGCGAAAACTATGGCTACACCTTC. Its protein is CASSSENYGYTF.

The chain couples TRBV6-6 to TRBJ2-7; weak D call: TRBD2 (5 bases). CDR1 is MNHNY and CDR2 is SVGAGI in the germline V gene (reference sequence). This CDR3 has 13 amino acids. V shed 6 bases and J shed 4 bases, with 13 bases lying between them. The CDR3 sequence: CASSQTTWYEQYF. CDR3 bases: TGTGCCAGCAGCCAGACTACCTGGTACGAGCAGTACTTC.

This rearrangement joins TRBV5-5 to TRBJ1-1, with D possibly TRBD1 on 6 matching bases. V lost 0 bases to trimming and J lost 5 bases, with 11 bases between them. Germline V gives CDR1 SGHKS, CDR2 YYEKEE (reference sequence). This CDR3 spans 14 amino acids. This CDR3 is CASSLGGLGTEAFF. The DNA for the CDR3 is TGTGCCAGCAGCTTGGGGGGGCTGGGGACTGAAGCTTTCTTT.

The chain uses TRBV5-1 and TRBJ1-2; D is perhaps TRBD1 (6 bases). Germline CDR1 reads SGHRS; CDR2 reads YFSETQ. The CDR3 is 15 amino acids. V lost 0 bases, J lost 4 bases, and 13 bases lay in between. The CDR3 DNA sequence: TGCGCCAGCAGCTTGGCTGGGGGCAGGGGCTATGGCTACACCTTC. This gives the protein CASSLAGGRGYGYTF.

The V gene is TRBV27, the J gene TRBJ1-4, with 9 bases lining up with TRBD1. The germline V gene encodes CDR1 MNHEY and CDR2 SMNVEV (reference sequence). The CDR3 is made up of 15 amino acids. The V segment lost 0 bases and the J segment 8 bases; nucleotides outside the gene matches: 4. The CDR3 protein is CASSLSGQGWEKLFF. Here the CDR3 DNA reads TGTGCCAGCAGTTTATCGGGACAGGGCTGGGAAAAACTGTTTTTT. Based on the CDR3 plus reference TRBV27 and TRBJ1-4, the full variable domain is EAQVTQNPRYLITVTGKKLTVTCSQNMNHEYMSWYRQDPGLGLRQIYYSMNVEVTDKGDVPEGYKVSRKEKRNFPLILESPSPNQTSLYFCASSLSGQGWEKLFFGSGTQLSVL.

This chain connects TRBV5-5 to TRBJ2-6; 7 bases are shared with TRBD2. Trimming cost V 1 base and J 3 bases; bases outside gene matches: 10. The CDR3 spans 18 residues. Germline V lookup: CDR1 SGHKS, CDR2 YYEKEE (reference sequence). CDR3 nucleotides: TGTGCCAGCAGCTTGTTGGGGGGAGGGCTATTTGGGGCCAACGTCCTGACTTTC. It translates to CASSLLGGGLFGANVLTF. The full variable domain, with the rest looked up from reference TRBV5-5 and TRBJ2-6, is DAGVTQSPTHLIKTRGQQVTLRCSPISGHKSVSWYQQVLGQGPQFIFQYYEKEERGRGNFPDRFSARQFPNYSSELNVNALLLGDSALYLCASSLLGGGLFGANVLTFGAGSRLTVL.

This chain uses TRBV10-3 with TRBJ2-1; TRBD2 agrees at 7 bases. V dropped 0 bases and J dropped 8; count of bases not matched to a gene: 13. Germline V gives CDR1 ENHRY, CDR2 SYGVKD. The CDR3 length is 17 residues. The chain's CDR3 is CAISESSRDYVPHEQFF. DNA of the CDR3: TGTGCCATCAGTGAGTCGAGTCGGGACTACGTTCCCCATGAGCAGTTCTTC.

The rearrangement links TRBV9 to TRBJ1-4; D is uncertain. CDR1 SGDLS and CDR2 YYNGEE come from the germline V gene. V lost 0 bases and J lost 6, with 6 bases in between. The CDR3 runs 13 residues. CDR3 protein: CASSVEPYEKLFF. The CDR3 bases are TGTGCCAGCAGCGTAGAGCCCTATGAAAAACTGTTTTTT.

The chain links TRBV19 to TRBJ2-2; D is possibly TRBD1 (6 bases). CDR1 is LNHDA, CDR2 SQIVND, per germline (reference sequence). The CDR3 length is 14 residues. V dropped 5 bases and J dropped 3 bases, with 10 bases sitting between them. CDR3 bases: TGTGCCAGTAGTGGCAGGGGAGACACCGGGGAGCTGTTTTTT. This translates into CASSGRGDTGELFF. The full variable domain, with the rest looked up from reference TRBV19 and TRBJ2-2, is DGGITQSPKYLFRKEGQNVTLSCEQNLNHDAMYWYRQDPGQGLRLIYYSQIVNDFQKGDIAEGYSVSREKKESFPLTVTSAQKNPTAFYLCASSGRGDTGELFFGEGSRLTVL.

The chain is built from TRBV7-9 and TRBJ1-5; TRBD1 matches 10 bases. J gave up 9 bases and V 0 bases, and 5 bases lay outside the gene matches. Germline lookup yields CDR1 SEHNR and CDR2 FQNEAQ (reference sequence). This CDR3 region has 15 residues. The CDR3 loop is CASSLAGQGDWPQHF. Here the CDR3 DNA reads TGTGCCAGCAGCTTAGCCGGACAGGGGGATTGGCCCCAGCATTTT. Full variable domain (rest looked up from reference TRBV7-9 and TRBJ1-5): DTGVSQNPRHKITKRGQNVTFRCDPISEHNRLYWYRQTLGQGPEFLTYFQNEAQLEKSRLLSDRFSAERPKGSFSTLEIQRTEQGDSAMYLCASSLAGQGDWPQHFGDGTRLSIL.

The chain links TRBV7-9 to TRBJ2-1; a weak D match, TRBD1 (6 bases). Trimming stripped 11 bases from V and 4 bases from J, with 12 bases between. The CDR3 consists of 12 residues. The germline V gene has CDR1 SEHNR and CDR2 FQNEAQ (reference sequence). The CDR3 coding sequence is TGTGCCTCGGGACAATCGTACAATGAGCAGTTCTTC. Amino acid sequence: CASGQSYNEQFF.

CDR3: CASSEMRFDQPQHF. In nucleotides, the CDR3 is TGTGCCAGCAGTGAAATGAGGTTCGATCAGCCCCAGCATTTT. The J gene is TRBJ1-5, the V gene TRBV6-1; D remains unclear. The germline V gene encodes CDR1 MNHNS and CDR2 SASEGT. The V end lost 2 bases, the J end lost 5 bases, and 10 bases lay between the germline ends. The CDR3 contains 14 residues.

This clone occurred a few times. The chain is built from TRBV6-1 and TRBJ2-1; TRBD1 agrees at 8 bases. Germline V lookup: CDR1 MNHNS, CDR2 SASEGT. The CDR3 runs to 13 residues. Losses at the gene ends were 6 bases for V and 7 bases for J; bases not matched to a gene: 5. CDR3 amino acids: CASRDRVSNEQFF. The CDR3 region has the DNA TGTGCCAGCAGGGACAGGGTATCAAATGAGCAGTTCTTC.

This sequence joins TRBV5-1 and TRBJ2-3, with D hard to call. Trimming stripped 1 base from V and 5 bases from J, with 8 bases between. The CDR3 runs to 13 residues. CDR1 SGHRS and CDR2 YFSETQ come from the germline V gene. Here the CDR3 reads CASSLIIRDTQYF. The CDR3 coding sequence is TGCGCCAGCAGCTTGATTATTCGAGATACGCAGTATTTT.